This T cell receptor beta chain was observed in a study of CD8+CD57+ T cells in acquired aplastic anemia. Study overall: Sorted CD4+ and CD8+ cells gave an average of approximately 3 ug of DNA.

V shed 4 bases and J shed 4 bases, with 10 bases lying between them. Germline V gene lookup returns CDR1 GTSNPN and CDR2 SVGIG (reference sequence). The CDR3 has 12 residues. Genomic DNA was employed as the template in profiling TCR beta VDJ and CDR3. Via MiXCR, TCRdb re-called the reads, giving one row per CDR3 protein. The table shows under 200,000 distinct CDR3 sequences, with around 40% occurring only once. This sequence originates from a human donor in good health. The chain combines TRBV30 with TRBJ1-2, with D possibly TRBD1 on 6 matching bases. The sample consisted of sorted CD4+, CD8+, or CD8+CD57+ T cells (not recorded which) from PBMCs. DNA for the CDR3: TGTGCCTGGACCAGGGACATCTATGGCTACACCTTC. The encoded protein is CAWTRDIYGYTF.